By share, the clone carrying this T cell receptor (beta chain) ranks as medium-sized. The entry originates in a study of early T cells in non-severe SARS-CoV-2 infection. Molecules of cDNA were individually given unique molecular identifiers that were attached to them. A single record per CDR3 protein comes from TCRdb applying MiXCR to the 5' RACE reads. The profile covers approximately 20,000 distinct CDR3 sequences, with roughly 6.1% appearing a single time and about 6% taken by the ten largest. This CDR3 contains 14 residues. V was cut by 8 bases and J by 0 bases, with 11 bases left in between. This TCR derives from an adult who was a healthcare worker with PCR-confirmed SARS-CoV-2 infection or an uninfected control (not recorded which). Sequences were obtained from whole blood. V usage is TRBV12-3 or TRBV12-4 and J usage is TRBJ1-5; D might be TRBD1 (6 bases). The chain's CDR3 is CASWDTDSNQPQHF. The CDR3 DNA sequence: TGTGCCAGCTGGGACACCGATAGCAATCAGCCCCAGCATTTT.